This passage covers 29 T cell receptor beta chains from one sample sequenced in a study of blood T cell repertoires in COVID-19. Data came from immunoSEQ multiplex PCR; TCRdb stores just in-frame clones and leaves some out. The sample holds about 190,000 clones, approximately 86% seen once. The sequenced sample consisted of peripheral blood. The receptors derive from a woman aged 25 to 45 with active or convalescent COVID-19.

The chain joins TRBV13 to TRBJ1-3; D may be TRBD1 (5 bases). CDR1 is PRHDT, CDR2 FYEKMQ, per germline (reference sequence). This CDR3 region has 14 residues. The germline V and J ends were trimmed by 1 base and 3 bases, with 7 bases remaining between them. The CDR3 sequence: CASSLVGDGNTIYF. CDR3 nucleotides: TGTGCCAGCAGCTTAGTAGGGGATGGAAACACCATATATTTT.

This clone turned up a few times. V usage is TRBV2 and J usage is TRBJ2-5; TRBD1 matches at 8 bases. J lost 2 bases, V lost 9 bases, and 5 bases had no gene match. CDR1 is SNHLY and CDR2 is FYNNEI in the germline V gene. This CDR3 has 13 amino acids. In DNA form, the CDR3 reads TGTGCCAGGCAGGACAGGGTACAAGAGACCCAGTACTTC. As protein: CARQDRVQETQYF.

The V and J genes are TRBV9 and TRBJ1-2, with TRBD1 matching 8 bases. The CDR3 length is 14 residues. V lost 4 bases and J lost 5; bases outside the gene matches: 7. CDR1 is SGDLS and CDR2 is YYNGEE in the germline V gene. In DNA, the CDR3 is TGTGCCAGCAGCACACAACAGGGGGAGTATGGCTACACCTTC. Protein sequence: CASSTQQGEYGYTF.

This clone was counted a single time. V usage is TRBV25-1 and J usage is TRBJ1-1, with D possibly matching TRBD1 (5 bases). The germline V and J ends were trimmed by 3 bases and 1 base, with 12 bases remaining between them. The CDR3 runs 15 residues. The germline gives CDR1 MGHDK, CDR2 SYGVNS. This chain's CDR3 is CASSDPSGGNTEAFF. The CDR3 DNA reads TGTGCCAGCAGTGATCCGTCGGGGGGGAACACTGAAGCTTTCTTT.

Only a few counts were recorded for this clone. The junction differs from germline at one of its ends, possibly a read error. V is TRBV5-6 and J is TRBJ2-7, with 11 bases identical to TRBD2. The length of the CDR3 is 17 residues. Per the germline V gene, CDR1 is SGHDT and CDR2 is YYEEEE. CDR3 loop: CASSPGLAGLGSSEQYF. The CDR3, as DNA: TGTGCCAGCAGCCCCGGACTAGCGGGCCTGGGGTCCTCCGAGCAGTACTTC.

The chain is built from TRBV18 and TRBJ2-1; TRBD2 matches at 9 bases. CDR1 and CDR2 (germline): KGHSH, LQKENI. The CDR3 length is 15 residues. The V and J ends lost 5 bases and 5 bases, in that order; junction bases with no gene match: 7. In nucleotides, the CDR3 is TGTGCCAGCTCAGCCGGGACTAGCCCGAACAATGAGCAGTTCTTC. Encoded protein: CASSAGTSPNNEQFF.

The rearrangement uses TRBV18 and TRBJ1-2, with D hard to call. The length of the CDR3 is 16 residues. V was pared by 1 base and J by 5 bases, with 17 bases between. The germline V gene has CDR1 KGHSH and CDR2 LQKENI. The CDR3 loop reads CASSPQDWPGWYGYTF. Written as DNA, the CDR3 is TGTGCCAGCTCACCACAAGATTGGCCAGGCTGGTATGGCTACACCTTC.

The rearrangement joins TRBV28 to TRBJ1-5, with D unresolved. V lost 4 bases and J 1 base, leaving 14 bases between the germline ends. This CDR3 is 16 amino acids long. CDR1 and CDR2 (germline): MDHEN, SYDVKM. For the CDR3, the DNA is TGTGCCAGCAGTTACGTCCGTCCGGGAAGCAATCAGCCCCAGCATTTT. Encoded protein: CASSYVRPGSNQPQHF.

The chain combines TRBV28 with TRBJ1-5; possibly TRBD1 for D (6 bases). The V and J ends lost 5 bases and 4 bases respectively, with 15 bases between them. There are 15 residues in the CDR3. The germline CDR1 and CDR2 sequences are MDHEN and SYDVKM. CDR3 residues: CASSTRNRVNQPQHF. The CDR3 nucleotides read TGTGCCAGCAGTACCCGGAACAGGGTAAATCAGCCCCAGCATTTT. Full variable domain (missing parts from reference TRBV28 and TRBJ1-5): DVKVTQSSRYLVKRTGEKVFLECVQDMDHENMFWYRQDPGLGLRLIYFSYDVKMKEKGDIPEGYSVSREKKERFSLILESASTNQTSMYLCASSTRNRVNQPQHFGDGTRLSIL.

This clone was seen only once. The chain couples TRBV19 to TRBJ2-7; 10 positions match TRBD1. Germline CDR1 reads LNHDA; CDR2 reads SQIVND (reference sequence). V was pared by 5 bases and J by 3 bases, with 7 bases of the junction left unmatched. The CDR3 length is 15 residues. The CDR3 sequence: CASSVGTGDLYEQYF. Here the CDR3 DNA reads TGTGCCAGTAGTGTCGGGACAGGGGACCTCTACGAGCAGTACTTC.

There are a few counts of this clone. This rearrangement joins TRBV10-1 to TRBJ2-5; D is perhaps TRBD2 (5 bases). V lost 0 bases, J lost 5 bases, and 10 bases lay in between. The CDR3 has 14 residues. CDR1 WNHNN and CDR2 SYGVQD come from the germline V gene (reference sequence). The DNA of the CDR3 is TGCGCCAGCAGTGAGTCCCGGGGTAAGGAGACCCAGTACTTC. Residues: CASSESRGKETQYF.

In its sample, this clone was seen a few times. The chain employs TRBV6-2 or TRBV6-3 and TRBJ2-1, with TRBD2 identical over 9 bases. The CDR3 contains 16 residues. Germline CDR1 and CDR2: MNHEY and SVGEGT. V lost 5 bases to trimming and J lost 7 bases; unmatched junction nucleotides: 12. The CDR3: CASSALSLLAGNEQFF. The CDR3 DNA reads TGTGCCAGCAGTGCCCTCTCCCTGCTAGCGGGAAATGAGCAGTTCTTC.

The V gene is TRBV5-5, the J gene TRBJ1-6, with 10 bases identical to TRBD1. The CDR3 runs to 16 residues. Losses at the gene ends were 6 bases for V and 2 bases for J; bases not matched to a gene: 5. Germline assignment: CDR1 SGHKS and CDR2 YYEKEE (reference sequence). The CDR3 spells CASTTGGPTYNSPLHF. The CDR3, as DNA: TGTGCCAGCACGACAGGGGGCCCGACCTATAATTCACCCCTCCACTTT.

The chain links TRBV24-1 to TRBJ2-1, with 7 bases matching TRBD1. CDR1 is KGHDR and CDR2 is SFDVKD in the germline V gene. The CDR3 length is 13 residues. V lost 4 bases and J lost 10; bases outside the gene matches: 6. The CDR3 reads CATSERQGSEQFF. CDR3 DNA sequence: TGTGCCACCAGTGAACGACAGGGTTCGGAGCAGTTCTTC.

This clone came up a few times. The chain is built from TRBV10-1 and TRBJ2-7; D perhaps matches TRBD2 (5 bases). There are 16 residues in the CDR3. The germline CDR1 and CDR2 sequences are WNHNN and SYGVQD (reference sequence). Trimming took off 2 bases at V and 3 bases at J, with 17 bases between the two ends. For the CDR3, the DNA is TGCGCCAGCAGTGAGGCGCCGGGTCTCGGGAACTACGAGCAGTACTTC. Encoded protein: CASSEAPGLGNYEQYF.

The chain joins TRBV6-5 to TRBJ1-5; D remains unclear. This CDR3 has 15 amino acids. Trimming pared 0 bases from V and 4 bases from J, leaving 10 bases between. Germline assignment: CDR1 MNHEY and CDR2 SVGAGI. CDR3 DNA sequence: TGTGCCAGCAGTTACTCTGAGAGCGGGAATCAGCCCCAGCATTTT. Its translation: CASSYSESGNQPQHF.

The V and J genes are TRBV5-1 and TRBJ2-3; 8 bases agree with TRBD2. V dropped 0 bases and J dropped 5; count of bases not matched to a gene: 8. The germline V gene encodes CDR1 SGHRS and CDR2 YFSETQ. The CDR3 is made up of 16 amino acids. Here the CDR3 reads CASSLDQRELKDTQYF. The CDR3 nucleotides are TGCGCCAGCAGCTTGGATCAGCGGGAGTTAAAAGATACGCAGTATTTT.

The chain uses TRBV13 and TRBJ2-7, with 11 bases identical to TRBD2. The V gene end was trimmed by 4 bases and the J gene end by 7 bases; junction bases not matched to a gene: 6. This CDR3 region has 14 residues. CDR1 is PRHDT and CDR2 is FYEKMQ in the germline V gene (reference sequence). The CDR3 DNA reads TGTGCCAGCAGCTGGACTAGCGGGTGGGGGGAGCAGTACTTC. Its translation: CASSWTSGWGEQYF.

V is TRBV3-1 (or the pseudogene TRBV3-2) and J is TRBJ1-1, with 7 bases identical to TRBD1. Germline-derived CDR1 and CDR2 are LGHDT and YNNKEL (reference sequence). The V gene end was trimmed by 5 bases and the J gene end by 11 bases; junction bases not matched to a gene: 11. This CDR3 has 13 residues. CDR3 sequence: CASSTGESLRAFF. In DNA form, the CDR3 reads TGTGCCAGCAGCACAGGGGAATCTTTGAGGGCTTTCTTT.

The chain has TRBV5-8 and TRBJ1-1, with 9 bases aligning to TRBD1. V shed 5 bases, J shed 5 bases, and the junction held 7 bases outside the gene matches. This CDR3 comprises 14 residues. The germline gives CDR1 SGHTS, CDR2 YDEGEE. CDR3 amino acids: CASRDTGGRTEAFF. The DNA for the CDR3 is TGTGCCAGCAGGGATACAGGGGGCAGGACTGAAGCTTTCTTT.

The CDR3 sequence: CASSHLLRDRAYSPLHF. The CDR3 DNA is TGTGCCAGCAGCCACCTGCTCCGGGACAGAGCCTATTCACCCCTCCACTTT. The chain is built from TRBV5-6 and TRBJ1-6; 7 bases map to TRBD1. Trimming cost V 4 bases and J 8 bases; bases outside gene matches: 15. Germline loops: CDR1 SGHDT, CDR2 YYEEEE. CDR3 length: 17 residues. The whole variable domain, filled in from reference TRBV5-6 and TRBJ1-6, reads DAGVTQSPTHLIKTRGQQVTLRCSPKSGHDTVSWYQQALGQGPQFIFQYYEEEERQRGNFPDRFSGHQFPNYSSELNVNALLLGDSALYLCASSHLLRDRAYSPLHFGNGTRLTVT.

This sequence joins TRBV10-1 and TRBJ2-5, with 12 bases matching TRBD2. This CDR3 spans 17 amino acids. J lost 5 bases, V lost 0 bases, and 7 bases had no gene match. The germline V gene has CDR1 WNHNN and CDR2 SYGVQD (reference sequence). This CDR3 reads CASSESTSGGWGETQYF. CDR3 bases: TGCGCCAGCAGTGAGTCGACTAGCGGGGGTTGGGGGGAGACCCAGTACTTC.

This rearrangement joins TRBV18 to TRBJ1-2; possible D gene TRBD1, 6 bases. Per germline, CDR1 KGHSH and CDR2 LQKENI. The V and J ends lost 0 bases and 7 bases respectively, with 9 bases between them. This CDR3 is built from 13 residues. CDR3 residues: CASSPPDRVGYTF. The CDR3 DNA reads as TGTGCCAGCTCACCACCGGACAGAGTTGGCTACACCTTC.

This chain uses TRBV27 with TRBJ2-7; the match to TRBD2 covers 7 bases. V lost 3 bases, J lost 6 bases, and 5 bases stayed unmatched. CDR1 MNHEY and CDR2 SMNVEV come from the germline V gene (reference sequence). The length of the CDR3 is 13 residues. For the CDR3, the DNA is TGTGCCAGCAGTTTCCGGGACTACCCCGAGCAGTACTTC. It is translated as CASSFRDYPEQYF.

This chain joins TRBV5-6 and TRBJ1-2; 8 bases match TRBD1. This CDR3 contains 13 residues. Germline CDR1 is SGHDT and CDR2 is YYEEEE. V shed 7 bases and J 1 base; nucleotides not matched to a gene: 3. The DNA for the CDR3 is TGTGCCAGCTACAGGGGGTTTAACTATGGCTACACCTTC. Amino acids: CASYRGFNYGYTF. The variable domain in full, completed from reference TRBV5-6 and TRBJ1-2, reads DAGVTQSPTHLIKTRGQQVTLRCSPKSGHDTVSWYQQALGQGPQFIFQYYEEEERQRGNFPDRFSGHQFPNYSSELNVNALLLGDSALYLCASYRGFNYGYTFGSGTRLTVV.

The gene calls are TRBV2 and TRBJ2-5; TRBD2 might be the D (6 bases). Germline values: CDR1 SNHLY, CDR2 FYNNEI. Trimming removed 3 bases at V and 4 bases at J, with 12 bases between. CDR3 length: 14 residues. The CDR3: CASSDFRGGETQYF. Written as DNA, the CDR3 is TGTGCCAGCAGTGATTTTCGGGGAGGAGAGACCCAGTACTTC. Together with reference TRBV2 and TRBJ2-5, the CDR3 gives the full variable domain: EPEVTQTPSHQVTQMGQEVILRCVPISNHLYFYWYRQILGQKVEFLVSFYNNEISEKSEIFDDQFSVERPDGSNFTLKIRSTKLEDSAMYFCASSDFRGGETQYFGPGTRLLVL.

The chain links TRBV28 to TRBJ2-7; weak D call: TRBD1 (8 bases). This CDR3 has 17 amino acids. Germline lookup yields CDR1 MDHEN and CDR2 SYDVKM. The ends were cut back, 11 bases at V and 0 bases at J, with 26 bases in the middle. The CDR3 DNA is TGTGCCTCACAGGGGGGGATCTCGGGAGCGGTCTCCTACGAGCAGTACTTC. This codes for CASQGGISGAVSYEQYF.

This chain links TRBV25-1 with TRBJ2-1; a possible D gene is TRBD1 (6 bases). Germline loops: CDR1 MGHDK, CDR2 SYGVNS. Trimming removed 3 bases at V and 8 bases at J, with 11 bases between. This CDR3 region has 13 residues. CDR3 nucleotides: TGTGCCAGCAGTGATCTCAGGGGAGATGAGCAGTTCTTC. This sequence encodes CASSDLRGDEQFF.

This chain uses TRBV18 with TRBJ1-5; maybe TRBD1 (6 bases). The CDR3 loop spans 15 amino acids. The germline CDR1 and CDR2 sequences are KGHSH and LQKENI. V gave up 3 bases and J gave up 6 bases, with 15 bases separating them. The CDR3 nucleotides read TGTGCCAGCTCACCGCAGGACAGTTCGCGTCAGCCCCAGCATTTT. Its translation is CASSPQDSSRQPQHF.